This T cell receptor beta chain was recorded in a study of shared clonotypes between healthy human individuals. This CDR3 has 16 amino acids. With 4 bases clipped from V and 3 bases from J, the junction kept 7 bases outside the gene matches. Germline lookup yields CDR1 SGHDT and CDR2 YYEEEE. Clones were read by immunoSEQ multiplex PCR, and TCRdb kept only the in-frame ones, dropping some. The sample records over 2 million clones, approximately 95% being singletons. Subsets obtained from CD4+ cells comprised CD45RA+ naive and CD45RA-negative memory cells. Sequencing was done on a sample of naive CD4+ T cells sorted from blood. As for subset: CD45RA+ positively selected. The V call is TRBV5-6, the J call TRBJ2-5; 12 nucleotides agree with TRBD2. The clonotype originates from a man aged 18-30 years in good health. CDR3 amino acids: CASSAGLAGRKETQYF. The DNA of the CDR3 is TGTGCCAGCAGCGCGGGACTAGCGGGTCGGAAAGAGACCCAGTACTTC.